Detailed here is one T cell receptor beta chain. There is no known antigen for this receptor. One base away there is no much larger clone; base qualities are not given. The sequencer listed for this sample is Illumina HiSeq 2500. TCR beta libraries were prepared by quantitative 5'-RACE with molecular barcodes. The study's own analysis went as follows. A new computational method based on a probabilistic model of VDJ rearrangement was used to identify disease-linked TCR variants. TCRdb cleaned the public reads at Q25 with fastp, built clones with MiXCR and kept in-frame beta chains. Each entry is one CDR3 protein sequence, shown with its most common DNA and genes. TCRdb's processing, not the study's, gives the V and J calls here. The sample records about 540,000 distinct CDR3 sequences, about 12% of which are singletons. In total, the top ten clones hold almost 7% of the sample. The germline V gene yields SQVTM for CDR1 and ANQGSEA for CDR2. V and J are trimmed by 6 bases and 2 bases, and the gene matches miss 5 bases of the junction. The CDR3, cysteine through phenylalanine, is 14 amino acids long. Only CDR3 DNA remains: 42 bases, in frame from the first base.

The data derive from a study of CD8 T cells in ankylosing spondylitis (dated by TCRdb to about 2017). Notes on the research overall: The study profiled T cell receptor beta repertoires in healthy donors and ankylosing spondylitis patients to find disease-linked TCR variants. The whole study cohort included 108 healthy donors and around 24 ankylosing spondylitis patients. Peripheral blood was sampled, and synovial fluid was also collected from ankylosing spondylitis patients.

Results and caveats for the whole study, not just this receptor: Significant enrichment of the disease-linked clones was reported in matched synovial fluid samples from ankylosing spondylitis patients. In peripheral blood, the disease-linked clones were found at relatively low frequencies and had a CD8+ phenotype. Blood from ankylosing spondylitis patients appeared to be characterized by a TCR beta motif composed of 7 to 9 highly homologous amino acid variants. Some of the motif variants had been reported before in the synovial fluid and blood of reactive arthritis patients, a finding that suggests common disease-initiation mechanisms.

The rearranged chain carries TRBV29-1 and TRBJ1-3; the junction holds 9 bases that match TRBD1. The receptor was isolated from a male donor with ankylosing spondylitis. Sequencing was done on a sample of blood, either unsorted or a sorted T cell fraction (not recorded which). The CDR3 protein: CSVGTGQAGNTIYF. The sequenced DNA: TGCAGCGTCGGGACAGGGCAGGCTGGAAACACCATATATTTT.